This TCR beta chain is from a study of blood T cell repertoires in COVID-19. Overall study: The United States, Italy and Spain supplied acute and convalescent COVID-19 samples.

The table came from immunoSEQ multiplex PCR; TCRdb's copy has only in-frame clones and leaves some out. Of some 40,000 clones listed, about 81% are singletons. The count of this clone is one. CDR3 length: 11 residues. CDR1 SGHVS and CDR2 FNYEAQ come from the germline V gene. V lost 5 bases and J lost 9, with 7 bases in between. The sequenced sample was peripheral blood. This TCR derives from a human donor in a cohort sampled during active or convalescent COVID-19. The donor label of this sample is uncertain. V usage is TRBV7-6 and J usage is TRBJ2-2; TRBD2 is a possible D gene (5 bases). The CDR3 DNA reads TGTGCCAGCAGCCGGGGATGGGAGCTGTTTTTT. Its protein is CASSRGWELFF.